One and the same sample provided the 26 T cell receptor beta chains below, sequenced in a study of blood T cell repertoires in COVID-19. Assay used: immunoSEQ multiplex PCR; TCRdb lists only in-frame clones, some missing. The table lists almost 350,000 clones, approximately 89% of them singletons. The sequencing input was peripheral blood. These receptors were obtained from a woman aged 60 to 75 with COVID-19, enrolled during active disease.

V is TRBV12-5 and J is TRBJ1-2, with D perhaps matching TRBD1 (6 bases). V lost 1 base and J lost 4, with 16 bases in between. CDR3 length equals 16 residues. Looked up from germline, CDR1 is LGHNT and CDR2 is FRNRAP. The CDR3 loop reads CASGLARMDRPYGYTF. As DNA, the CDR3 is TGTGCTAGTGGTTTGGCCAGGATGGACAGACCCTATGGCTACACCTTC.

The chain recombines TRBV5-1 with TRBJ2-2, with 8 bases fitting TRBD2. Germline V gene data show CDR1 as SGHRS and CDR2 as YFSETQ. This CDR3 comprises 16 residues. The trim removed 4 bases at V and 1 base at J, leaving 6 bases unmatched. Written as DNA, the CDR3 is TGCGCCAGCAGCAAAAGCGGGGGACAGAACACCGGGGAGCTGTTTTTT. Protein sequence: CASSKSGGQNTGELFF.

The chain is built from TRBV19 and TRBJ2-5, with a weak D call TRBD1 (8 bases). The V gene lost 4 bases and the J gene lost 2 bases, with 14 bases spanning the gap. The CDR3 has 15 amino acids. Germline V gene data show CDR1 as LNHDA and CDR2 as SQIVND (reference sequence). The chain's CDR3 is CASSKRDRPQETQYF. The CDR3 bases are TGTGCCAGTAGTAAGCGGGACAGGCCGCAAGAGACCCAGTACTTC.

The rearrangement links TRBV30 to TRBJ2-1, with 11 bases that match TRBD2. Germline values: CDR1 GTSNPN, CDR2 SVGIG (reference sequence). The trim removed 1 base at V and 4 bases at J, leaving 9 bases unmatched. CDR3 size: 17 residues. CDR3 bases: TGTGCCTGGAGTGGGCTAGCGGGGGGCCGGGGGTACAATGAGCAGTTCTTC. It translates to CAWSGLAGGRGYNEQFF.

CDR3 in amino acids: CASGNRFSTDTQYF. The DNA for the CDR3 is TGCGCCAGCGGAAACAGGTTTAGCACAGATACGCAGTATTTT. This rearrangement joins TRBV5-1 to TRBJ2-3, with D perhaps TRBD1 (5 bases). The germline gives CDR1 SGHRS, CDR2 YFSETQ. V was clipped by 7 bases and J by 0 bases, with 12 bases between them. The CDR3 is made up of 14 amino acids.

The chain has TRBV7-2 and TRBJ2-7; 13 bases are a match to TRBD2. The CDR3 has 14 amino acids. V lost 5 bases to trimming and J lost 10 bases; unmatched junction nucleotides: 8. Germline assignment: CDR1 SGHTA and CDR2 FQGNSA. The CDR3 region has the DNA TGTGCCAGCAGCCGGGACGGACTAGCGGGGGCCCAGTACTTC. Encoded protein: CASSRDGLAGAQYF. The full variable domain, with the rest looked up from reference TRBV7-2 and TRBJ2-7, is GAGVSQSPSNKVTEKGKDVELRCDPISGHTALYWYRQSLGQGLEFLIYFQGNSAPDKSGLPSDRFSAERTGGSVSTLTIQRTQQEDSAVYLCASSRDGLAGAQYFGPGTRLTVT.

J is TRBJ2-2 and V is TRBV28; 7 nucleotides align to TRBD2. Trimming at V came to 6 bases and at J to 5 bases, leaving 6 bases not matched to a gene. The CDR3 is 14 amino acids. In germline, CDR1 is MDHEN, CDR2 SYDVKM. CDR3 DNA sequence: TGTGCCAGCAGACCCGGGACTACAACCGGGGAGCTGTTTTTT. Translation gives CASRPGTTTGELFF. The complete variable domain, with remaining parts taken from reference TRBV28 and TRBJ2-2, reads DVKVTQSSRYLVKRTGEKVFLECVQDMDHENMFWYRQDPGLGLRLIYFSYDVKMKEKGDIPEGYSVSREKKERFSLILESASTNQTSMYLCASRPGTTTGELFFGEGSRLTVL.

This clone was picked up one time. The chain uses TRBV19 and TRBJ1-2, with D possibly TRBD1 on 5 matching bases. This CDR3 region has 14 residues. V was pared by 10 bases and J by 0 bases, with 15 bases between. Germline loops: CDR1 LNHDA, CDR2 SQIVND (reference sequence). CDR3 nucleotides: TGTGCCACAGGGCGGGGGAAAGCTAACTATGGCTACACCTTC. Translation gives CATGRGKANYGYTF.

This chain joins TRBV28 and TRBJ2-3, with a tentative D call TRBD2 (6 bases). The CDR3 contains 16 residues. Trimming pared 5 bases from V and 5 bases from J, leaving 20 bases between. CDR1 and CDR2 (germline): MDHEN, SYDVKM. The CDR3 nucleotides read TGTGCCAGCAGTCGCCCTCTGGCGGGGAGAGTAGATACGCAGTATTTT. Translation gives CASSRPLAGRVDTQYF.

The V gene is TRBV3-1 (or the pseudogene TRBV3-2), the J gene TRBJ2-4, with D maybe TRBD2 (6 bases). From germline, CDR1 is LGHDT and CDR2 YNNKEL (reference sequence). CDR3 length equals 16 residues. With 2 bases removed from V and 5 bases from J, the gap between germline ends came to 16 bases. CDR3 bases: TGTGCCAGCAGCCAAAGGGTGACTAGTTACGAAAACATTCAGTACTTC. Its protein product is CASSQRVTSYENIQYF.

As regards this clone: Additional DNA sequences in this sample encode the identical CDR3. The chain uses TRBV10-3 and TRBJ2-5; D ambiguous. V lost 4 bases and J lost 4, with 4 bases in between. CDR3 length: 11 amino acids. Per the germline V gene, CDR1 is ENHRY and CDR2 is SYGVKD. CDR3 region: CAISAGETQYF. The CDR3 region has the DNA TGTGCCATCAGTGCGGGAGAGACCCAGTACTTC.

The chain recombines TRBV28 with TRBJ1-4; perhaps TRBD1 as D (6 bases). This CDR3 is 12 amino acids long. Germline assignment: CDR1 MDHEN and CDR2 SYDVKM. V shed 3 bases and J shed 11 bases, with 10 bases lying between them. The CDR3 loop reads CASSFHREKLFF. CDR3 bases: TGTGCCAGCAGTTTCCACAGGGAGAAACTGTTTTTT.

CDR3 loop: CATTGRNYNEQFF. The CDR3 bases are TGTGCCACGACAGGGAGGAACTACAATGAGCAGTTCTTC. This chain joins TRBV19 and TRBJ2-1, with D tentatively TRBD1 (7 bases). The CDR3 is 13 residues long. Trimming removed 10 bases at V and 3 bases at J, with 13 bases between. CDR1 LNHDA and CDR2 SQIVND come from the germline V gene (reference sequence).

The table lists this clone with a count of one. The chain employs TRBV5-1 and TRBJ1-3; D unclear. Germline CDR1 SGHRS, CDR2 YFSETQ. Trimming removed 2 bases from V and 7 bases from J, with 13 bases in between. The CDR3 is 14 amino acids. CDR3 amino acids: CASSFRPAGNTIYF. DNA of the CDR3: TGCGCCAGCAGCTTTAGACCTGCCGGGAACACCATATATTTT. Full variable domain (remainder filled in from reference TRBV5-1 and TRBJ1-3): KAGVTQTPRYLIKTRGQQVTLSCSPISGHRSVSWYQQTPGQGLQFLFEYFSETQRNKGNFPGRFSGRQFSNSRSEMNVSTLELGDSALYLCASSFRPAGNTIYFGEGSWLTVV.

V is TRBV28 and J is TRBJ1-5; no reliable D call. Deletions cut 8 bases from V and 0 bases from J, with 14 bases between. This CDR3 has 15 amino acids. Germline V gene data show CDR1 as MDHEN and CDR2 as SYDVKM. The CDR3 region is CASLQRASSNQPQHF. The CDR3 DNA is TGTGCCAGCCTCCAGAGGGCCAGTAGCAATCAGCCCCAGCATTTT.

The rearrangement joins TRBV7-8 to TRBJ2-1; tentative D call: TRBD2 (5 bases). This CDR3 comprises 13 residues. CDR1 and CDR2 (germline): SGHVS, FQNEAQ. V lost 5 bases to trimming and J lost 5 bases, with 10 bases between them. The CDR3 protein is CASSRSGNNEQFF. For the CDR3, the DNA is TGTGCCAGCAGCCGAAGCGGAAACAATGAGCAGTTCTTC.

This clone appeared once. J is TRBJ1-5 and V is TRBV16; TRBD1 might be the D (6 bases). The CDR3 length is 15 residues. The V and J ends lost 4 bases and 5 bases respectively, with 15 bases between them. Germline V CDR1 and CDR2: KGHSY, FQNENV. CDR3 sequence: CASSRARGGYQPQHF. CDR3 nucleotides: TGTGCCAGCAGCCGGGCCAGGGGAGGGTATCAGCCCCAGCATTTT.

This chain uses TRBV29-1 with TRBJ1-5, with a possible D match to TRBD1 (6 bases). The CDR3 extends over 13 amino acids. Germline loops: CDR1 SQVTM, CDR2 ANQGSEA. Trimming cost V 6 bases and J 4 bases, with 13 bases left between them. The CDR3: CSVKDSINQPQHF. The CDR3 nucleotides read TGCAGCGTCAAGGACAGCATAAATCAGCCCCAGCATTTT.

The chain's CDR3 is CASSPHSSLYEQYF. Here the CDR3 DNA reads TGTGCCAGCAGCCCCCACTCTTCCCTCTACGAGCAGTACTTC. The gene calls are TRBV6-5 and TRBJ2-7; D remains unclear. Germline V gene lookup returns CDR1 MNHEY and CDR2 SVGAGI. V lost 6 bases and J 3 bases, leaving 15 bases between the germline ends. The CDR3 is 14 amino acids.

The gene calls are TRBV24-1 and TRBJ1-2; 7 nucleotides agree with TRBD1. The V and J ends lost 4 bases and 8 bases, in that order; junction bases with no gene match: 6. Germline V gives CDR1 KGHDR, CDR2 SFDVKD. The length of the CDR3 is 13 residues. CDR3 bases: TGTGCCACCAGTGACGGGGACAGTAGGGGCTACACCTTC. This translates into CATSDGDSRGYTF.

This clone was detected a few times. The chain's CDR3 is CASIRRNEQYF. CDR3 sequence (DNA): TGTGCCAGCATCCGGAGGAACGAGCAGTACTTC. The chain recombines TRBV2 with TRBJ2-7; D possibly corresponds to TRBD2 (5 bases). In germline, CDR1 is SNHLY, CDR2 FYNNEI. The V and J ends lost 7 bases and 5 bases respectively, with 9 bases between them. This CDR3 comprises 11 residues.

The J gene is TRBJ2-1, the V gene TRBV5-1; 8 bases match TRBD2. Germline V gene sequence: CDR1 SGHRS, CDR2 YFSETQ. This CDR3 has 13 amino acids. V shed 5 bases, J shed 6 bases, and the junction held 4 bases outside the gene matches. The CDR3 bases are TGCGCCAGCAGAATCGGGGGGGCCAATGAGCAGTTCTTC. Protein sequence: CASRIGGANEQFF.

The CDR3 sequence: CASSLWLVNTEAFF. CDR3 DNA: TGCGCCAGCAGCTTGTGGCTGGTGAACACTGAAGCTTTCTTT. The chain has TRBV5-1 and TRBJ1-1, with D uncertain. V was shortened by 1 base and J by 0 bases, with 7 bases between the two germline ends. The CDR3 totals 14 residues. Germline V lookup: CDR1 SGHRS, CDR2 YFSETQ.

V gene TRBV5-1 combines with J gene TRBJ2-1; 8 bases match TRBD2. Trimming removed 2 bases from V and 5 bases from J; junction bases left unmatched: 3. The CDR3 is made up of 14 amino acids. Germline assignment: CDR1 SGHRS and CDR2 YFSETQ. CDR3 amino acids: CASSLLAAHNEQFF. The CDR3 DNA reads TGCGCCAGCAGCTTACTAGCGGCCCACAATGAGCAGTTCTTC.

The gene calls are TRBV30 and TRBJ1-2; 7 nucleotides match TRBD1. The CDR3 has 13 amino acids. V was clipped by 4 bases and J by 8 bases; unmatched bases: 10. Germline CDR1 is GTSNPN and CDR2 is SVGIG (reference sequence). This CDR3 is CAWIHQGGEGYTF. CDR3 nucleotide sequence: TGTGCCTGGATTCACCAAGGGGGCGAGGGCTACACCTTC.

As for this clone: One junction end does not reproduce the germline sequence, and a read error may be involved. The identical CDR3 is also encoded by other nucleotide sequences in the sample. This chain uses TRBV7-7 with TRBJ1-1; possible D gene TRBD1, 6 bases. Germline V lookup: CDR1 SSHAT, CDR2 FNYEAQ (reference sequence). This CDR3 is built from 13 residues. For the CDR3, the DNA is TGTGCTAGCAGCCGGGACACCAACACTGAAGCTTTCTTT. This codes for CASSRDTNTEAFF. Variable domain in full (rest from reference TRBV7-7 and TRBJ1-1): GAGVSQSPRYKVTKRGQDVTLRCDPISSHATLYWYQQALGQGPEFLTYFNYEAQPDKSGLPSDRFSAERPEGSISTLTIQRTEQRDSAMYRCASSRDTNTEAFFGQGTRLTVV.